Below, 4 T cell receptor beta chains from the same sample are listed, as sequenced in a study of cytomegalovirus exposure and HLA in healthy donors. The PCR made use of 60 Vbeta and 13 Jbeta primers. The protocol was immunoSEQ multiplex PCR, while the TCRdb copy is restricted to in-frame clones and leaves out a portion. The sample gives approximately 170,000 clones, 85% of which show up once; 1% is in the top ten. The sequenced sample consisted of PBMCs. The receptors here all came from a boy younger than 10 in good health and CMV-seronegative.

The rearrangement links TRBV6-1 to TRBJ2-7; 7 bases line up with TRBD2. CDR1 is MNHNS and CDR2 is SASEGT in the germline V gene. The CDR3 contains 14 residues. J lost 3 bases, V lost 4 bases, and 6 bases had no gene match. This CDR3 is CASSGGGERYEQYF. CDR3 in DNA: TGTGCCAGCAGTGGGGGAGGGGAGCGCTACGAGCAGTACTTC.

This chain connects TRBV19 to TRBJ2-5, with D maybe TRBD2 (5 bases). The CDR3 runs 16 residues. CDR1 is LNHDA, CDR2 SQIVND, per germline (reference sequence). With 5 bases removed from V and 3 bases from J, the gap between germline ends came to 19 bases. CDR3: CASSRVPTGMKETQYF. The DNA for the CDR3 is TGTGCCAGTAGTCGGGTACCGACGGGAATGAAAGAGACCCAGTACTTC.

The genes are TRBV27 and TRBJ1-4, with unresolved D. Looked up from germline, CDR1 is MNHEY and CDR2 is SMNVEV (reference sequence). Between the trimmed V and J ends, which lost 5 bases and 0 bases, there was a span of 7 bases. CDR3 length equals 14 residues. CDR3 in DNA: TGTGCCAGCAGTCACAGAGCAACTAATGAAAAACTGTTTTTT. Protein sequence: CASSHRATNEKLFF. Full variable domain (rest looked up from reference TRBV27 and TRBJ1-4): EAQVTQNPRYLITVTGKKLTVTCSQNMNHEYMSWYRQDPGLGLRQIYYSMNVEVTDKGDVPEGYKVSRKEKRNFPLILESPSPNQTSLYFCASSHRATNEKLFFGSGTQLSVL.

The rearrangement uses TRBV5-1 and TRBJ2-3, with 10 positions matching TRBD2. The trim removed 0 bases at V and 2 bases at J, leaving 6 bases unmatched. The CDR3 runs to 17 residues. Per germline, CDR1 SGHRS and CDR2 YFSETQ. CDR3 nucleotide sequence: TGCGCCAGCAGCTTGGTCGGCCTAGCGGGGGTCACAGATACGCAGTATTTT. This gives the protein CASSLVGLAGVTDTQYF.